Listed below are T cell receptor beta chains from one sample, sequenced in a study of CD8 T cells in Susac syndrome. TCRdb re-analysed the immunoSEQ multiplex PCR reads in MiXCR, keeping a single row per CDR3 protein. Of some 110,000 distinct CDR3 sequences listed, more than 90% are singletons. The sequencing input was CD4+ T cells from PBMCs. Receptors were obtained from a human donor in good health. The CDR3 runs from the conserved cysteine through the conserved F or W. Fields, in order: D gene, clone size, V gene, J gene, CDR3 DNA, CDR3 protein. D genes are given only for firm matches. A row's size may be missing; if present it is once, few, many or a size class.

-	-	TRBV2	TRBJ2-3	TGTGCCAGCAGTGAAAATCCAGGGGCAGATACGCAGTATTTT	CASSENPGADTQYF
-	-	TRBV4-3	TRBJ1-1	TGCGCCAGCAGCCAAGAAGGCGGGGGCACTGAAGCTTTCTTT	CASSQEGGGTEAFF
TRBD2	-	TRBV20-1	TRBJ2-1	TGCAGTGCTAGTGTGGGGGGGATAGGAAGTGAGCAGTTCTTC	CSASVGGIGSEQFF
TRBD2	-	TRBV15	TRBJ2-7	TGTGCCTCGGGACTACCCCTAGGAGAGCAGTACTTC	CASGLPLGEQYF
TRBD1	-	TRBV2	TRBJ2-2	TGTGCCAGCACTGGGACAGGGGGAACCGGGGAGCTGTTTTTT	CASTGTGGTGELFF
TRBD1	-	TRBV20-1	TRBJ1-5	TGCAGTGCTATGGTGTATAGGACAGGGCCCCTTAGCAATCAGCCCCAGCATTTT	CSAMVYRTGPLSNQPQHF
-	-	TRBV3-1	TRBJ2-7	TGTGCCAGCAGCCCTGCAGGGGGGGACGAGCAGTACTTC	CASSPAGGDEQYF
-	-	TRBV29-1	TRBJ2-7	TGCAGCGTTGAAGATCCAGGGGACGAGCAGTACTTC	CSVEDPGDEQYF
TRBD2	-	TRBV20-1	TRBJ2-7	TGCAGTGCTAGAGATCCAGGGACTAGCGGTACATGGGAGCAGTACTTC	CSARDPGTSGTWEQYF
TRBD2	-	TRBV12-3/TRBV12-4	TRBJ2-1	TGTGCCAGCAACCGGGGACTAGCGGGAGACGATGAGCAGTTCTTC	CASNRGLAGDDEQFF
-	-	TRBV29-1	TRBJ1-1	TGCAGCGTCTCGGACACTGAAGCTTTCTTT	CSVSDTEAFF
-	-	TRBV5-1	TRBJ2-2	TGCGCCAGCAGCTTGGGTCACGACACCGGGGAGCTGTTTTTT	CASSLGHDTGELFF
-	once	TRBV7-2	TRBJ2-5	TGTGCCAGCAGCCCCCAGGTTCGGGAAGAGACCCAGTACTTC	CASSPQVREETQYF
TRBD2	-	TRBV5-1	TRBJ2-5	TGCGCCAGCAGGGGACTAGCAGAAGAGACCCAGTACTTC	CASRGLAEETQYF
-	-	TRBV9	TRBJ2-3	TGTGCCAGCAGCGTAGATGGGGCCGAGAGGACGCAGTATTTT	CASSVDGAERTQYF
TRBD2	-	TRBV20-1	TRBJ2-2	TGCAGTGCTCGGACTAGCGGGAGGGTCACCGGGGAGCTGTTTTTT	CSARTSGRVTGELFF
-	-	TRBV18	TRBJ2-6	TGTGCCAGCTCACCACAGGGTTCCGGGGCCAACGTCCTGACTTTC	CASSPQGSGANVLTF
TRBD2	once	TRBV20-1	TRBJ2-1	TGCAGTGCCCAGTCGACTAGCGGGGGCTACAATGAGCAGTTCTTC	CSAQSTSGGYNEQFF
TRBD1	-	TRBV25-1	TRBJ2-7	TGTGCCAGCAGTGTAAAAAAGGACAGGGATCTTACGTACTTC	CASSVKKDRDLTYF
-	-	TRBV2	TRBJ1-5	TGTGCCAGCAGGACGACCAGTCAGGAGCAGCCCCAGCATTTT	CASRTTSQEQPQHF
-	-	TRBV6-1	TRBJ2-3	TGTGCCAGCACATCCGTAACAGGGATAGGTACGCAGTATTTT	CASTSVTGIGTQYF
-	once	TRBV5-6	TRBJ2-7	TGTGCCAGCAGCTTGTGGGGGTACGAGCAGTACTTC	CASSLWGYEQYF
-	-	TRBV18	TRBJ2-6	TGTGCCAGCTTACCTCAGATGCGTCTCTCTGGGGCCAACGTCCTGACTTTC	CASLPQMRLSGANVLTF
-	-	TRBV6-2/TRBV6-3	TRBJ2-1	TGTGCCAGCACCCCTTGGGGCGGGGCGGGGGCTGAGCAGTTCTTC	CASTPWGGAGAEQFF
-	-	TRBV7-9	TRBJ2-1	TGTGCGGCGGGCTCCTACAATGAGCAGTTCTTC	CAAGSYNEQFF
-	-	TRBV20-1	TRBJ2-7	TGCAGTGCTAGAGACCCCGGGACCGAAACCTACGAGCAGTACTTC	CSARDPGTETYEQYF
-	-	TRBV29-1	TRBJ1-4	TGCACGGTGAAAAGGGAGGGCGAAAAACTGTTTTTT	CTVKREGEKLFF
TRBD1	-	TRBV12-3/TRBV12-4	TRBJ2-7	TGTGCCAGCATCCGGGACAGGGCAGGCGAGCAGTACTTC	CASIRDRAGEQYF
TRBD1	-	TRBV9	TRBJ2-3	TGTGCCAGCAGCGAGGGACAGGGCGAGGATACGCAGTATTTT	CASSEGQGEDTQYF
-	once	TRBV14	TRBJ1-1	TGTGCCAGCAGCCGAGGGGCTAGTGAAGCTTTCTTT	CASSRGASEAFF
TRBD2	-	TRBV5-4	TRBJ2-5	TGTGCCAGCAGCTTGAGACTAGCGAACCAAGAGACCCAGTACTTC	CASSLRLANQETQYF
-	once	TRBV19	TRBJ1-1	TGTGCCAGTATATGGTCGGACACGGAAGCTTTCTTT	CASIWSDTEAFF
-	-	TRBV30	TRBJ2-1	TGTGCCTGGAGTTTTTACGGACCCAATGAGCAGTTCTTC	CAWSFYGPNEQFF
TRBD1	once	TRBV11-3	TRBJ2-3	TGTGCCAGCAGCTTACAGGGGGCGTCGGGGGATACGCAGTATTTT	CASSLQGASGDTQYF
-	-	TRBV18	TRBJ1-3	TGTGCCAGCTCACCACCCACGGCGAAGGGAAACACCATATATTTT	CASSPPTAKGNTIYF
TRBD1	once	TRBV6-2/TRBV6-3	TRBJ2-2	TGTGCCAGCGGAGGCTTTCTGCAGGGGGCCAACACCGGGGAGCTGTTTTTT	CASGGFLQGANTGELFF
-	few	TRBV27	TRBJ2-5	TGTGCCAGCAGTTTAACTCCCCCAGAGACCCAGTACTTC	CASSLTPPETQYF
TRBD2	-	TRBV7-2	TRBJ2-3	TGTGCCAGCAGCTTACCGGGAGGGGGAGATACGCAGTATTTT	CASSLPGGGDTQYF
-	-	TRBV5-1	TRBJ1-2	TGCGCCAGCAGCTCCCTCGGAAGGCAGACCTATGGCTACACCTTC	CASSSLGRQTYGYTF
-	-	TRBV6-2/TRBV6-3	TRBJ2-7	TGTGCCAGCAGTTTACAGGTTCTCTCCTACGAGCAGTACTTC	CASSLQVLSYEQYF
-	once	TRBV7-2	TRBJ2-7	TGTGCCAGCAGTCTACAGAGAGGGAACTACGAGCAGTACTTC	CASSLQRGNYEQYF
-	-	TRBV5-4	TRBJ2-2	TGTGCCAGCAGCTTGGTTGGGGAGACGAACACCGGGGAGCTGTTTTTT	CASSLVGETNTGELFF
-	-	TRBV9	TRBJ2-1	TGTGCCAGCAGCGTAGGGGCAAGCTCCTACAATGAGCAGTTCTTC	CASSVGASSYNEQFF
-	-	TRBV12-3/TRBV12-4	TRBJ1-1	TGTGCCAGCAGTTTAGTATCCGTCAAGGCTTTCTTT	CASSLVSVKAFF
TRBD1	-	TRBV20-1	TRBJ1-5	TGCAGTGCCTCGCCGGGACAGGGGATCGACGGTCAGCCCCAGCATTTT	CSASPGQGIDGQPQHF
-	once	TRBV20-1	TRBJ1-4	TGCAGTGCTGCTCCAGTGGGGCGGGCTAATGAAAAACTGTTTTTT	CSAAPVGRANEKLFF
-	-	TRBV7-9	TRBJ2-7	TGTGCCAGCAGCTTAGTGCAGGGACGCCACGAGCAGTACTTC	CASSLVQGRHEQYF
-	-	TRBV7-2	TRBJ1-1	TGTGCCAGCAGCTCAAACTACAGGGTTGAAGCTTTCTTT	CASSSNYRVEAFF
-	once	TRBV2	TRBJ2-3	TGTGCCAGCAGCCAGCTCACAGATACGCAGTATTTT	CASSQLTDTQYF
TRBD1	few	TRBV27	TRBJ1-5	TGTGCCAGCAGTCCTATAGGACAGGGAGGGGATCAGCCCCAGCATTTT	CASSPIGQGGDQPQHF
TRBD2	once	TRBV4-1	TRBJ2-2	TGCGCCAGCAACCCAAGAGATCTTTCTCAACTAGCGGGAGGAAAAACCGGGGAGCTGTTTTTT	CASNPRDLSQLAGGKTGELFF